The subject of this entry is one TCR beta chain. Time point defined: persistent/refractory GD, antithyroid drugs over 5 years with positive TRAb. RNA from PBMCs was the source of the TCR library. Those enrolled as patients came out of an endocrinology department in Xi'an, China. With 5 bases clipped from V and 6 bases from J, the junction kept 10 bases outside the gene matches. CDR1 is SGHNT and CDR2 is YENEEA in the germline V gene. The CDR3 totals 16 residues. This sample is part of a study of regulatory T cells in long-lasting Graves disease. In building TCR beta libraries, iRepertoire HTBI primers were used together with Arm-PCR of CDR3 regions. TCRdb reprocessed the multiplex PCR reads with MiXCR, giving one entry per CDR3 protein. The sample carries hundreds of thousands of distinct CDR3 sequences, roughly a fifth recorded once.

The sample here was peripheral blood mononuclear cells (PBMCs), taken when the disease was refractory, from a patient treated with antithyroid drugs. V gene TRBV11-3 combines with J gene TRBJ2-2; 9 positions match TRBD1. The receptor comes from a female donor with Graves disease. CDR3 loop: CASSPNRGQFAGELFF. Written as DNA, the CDR3 is TGTGCCAGCAGCCCAAACAGGGGGCAATTTGCCGGGGAGCTGTTTTTT. The variable domain in full, with the rest retrieved from reference TRBV11-3 and TRBJ2-2, is EAGVVQSPRYKIIEKKQPVAFWCNPISGHNTLYWYLQNLGQGPELLIRYENEEAVDDSQLPKDRFSAERLKGVDSTLKIQPAELGDSAVYLCASSPNRGQFAGELFFGEGSRLTVL.